This T cell receptor (beta chain) stems from a study of T cell responses to AZD1222 COVID-19 vaccine. Study outcomes and limitations: Regions 160-218 and 743-854 dominated among vaccine-associated CD4 TCRs spanning spike. Unmutated variant regions are reportedly the target of nearly half of TCRs that are spike-specific. Repertoires were obtained solely post-peak T cell response. Two AZD1222 administrations were followed by greater Spike-specific TCR breadth and depth.

The CDR3 has 18 amino acids. V trimming: 0 bases; J trimming: 4 bases; junction bases outside the gene matches: 11. Germline V CDR1 and CDR2: SGHRS, YFSETQ. Sequenced by immunoSEQ multiplex PCR; TCRdb stores in-frame clones only, minus some. The sample holds approximately 130,000 clones, over 90% seen once. Turning to this clone: Antigen unknown.

Source: peripheral blood, taken on day 0 of AZD1222 vaccination. The TCR sequence derives from an adult in good health. V is TRBV5-1 and J is TRBJ2-1, with 9 bases fitting TRBD2. CDR3 region: CASSLEASGAAGYNEQFF. The CDR3 region has the DNA TGCGCCAGCAGCTTGGAGGCTAGCGGGGCCGCCGGATACAATGAGCAGTTCTTC.